Listed here is a single TCR beta chain. Its antigen remains unidentified. A much bigger clone sits one base away, suggesting this may be a read error. The meaning of the sample's treatment or condition label: allogeneic hematopoietic cell transplantation with graft depleted of TCRalphabeta T cells and CD19 B cells. The children who served as transplant recipients had been given grafts of TCRalphabeta/CD19-depleted allogeneic hematopoietic cells. The library relied on PCR. Instrument used: Illumina HiSeq 2500. Molecular barcoding was employed in the preparation of TCR libraries, with unique molecular identifiers being used to normalize TCRbeta repertoire quantification. TCRdb applied fastp at Q25 and MiXCR to the public reads, then kept only in-frame beta chains. CDR3 protein duplicates are merged, each entry listing the most common genes and DNA. This sample is represented by over 450,000 distinct CDR3 sequences; about 11% of them were singletons. The ten largest clones take up 2% of the sample.

This sample was included in a study of T-cell reconstitution after alpha-beta-depleted transplantation in children (dated by TCRdb to the mid-2010s). Background for the entire study: Using TCR repertoire profiling, the study quantitatively followed how T-cell immune reconstitution unfolded in children after TCRalphabeta/CD19-depleted allogeneic hematopoietic cell transplantation. Results the study describes overall, beyond this receptor: Over subsequent months, a decline in hyperexpanded clone frequencies was noted, and after one year, T-cell counts and TCRbeta diversity were mostly ascribed to newly produced T cells. The high TCRbeta diversity at day 60 in some patients was ascribed to recipient T cells and intrathymic progenitors that had survived conditioning. The apparently early recovery of alphabetaT-cell counts about two months after transplant reportedly depended on only several hundred rapidly expanded clones that came from non-depleted graft cells.

From the germline V gene, CDR1 is SGDLS and CDR2 is YYNGEE. The CDR3, from cysteine to phenylalanine, totals 17 residues. The CDR3 DNA has 51 bases and is translated from base 1. Here V drops 4 bases and J drops 2 bases, and the junction holds 11 bases not matched to any gene. The rearranged segments are TRBV9 and TRBJ2-2; 7 nucleotides in the junction match TRBD2. Sequenced here: PBMCs, sampled before TCRalphabeta/CD19-depleted stem cell transplant. The TCR originated in a child aged 2 to 10 with inherited bone marrow failure, due to receive a stem cell transplant. The CDR3 protein is CASSSQLARSNTGELFF. The DNA reads as follows: TGTGCCAGCAGCTCACAACTAGCGAGAAGTAACACCGGGGAGCTGTTTTTT.